This T cell receptor (beta chain) was sequenced during a study of blood T cell repertoires in COVID-19. Across the study: Sites in the United States, Italy and Spain provided acute and convalescent COVID-19 samples. Sample material is recorded as cDNA or gDNA derived from T cells, B-cell-depleted T cells, or PBMCs.

Study processing details: By means of reference gene primer amplification, nucleated cell counts were estimated. Here immunoSEQ multiplex PCR was the method, and the copy in TCRdb shows in-frame clones only, minus some. The DNA gave D and trimming, while V, J and clone size come from that table. Among about 200,000 clones listed, about four fifths were seen once. The sequenced sample was peripheral blood. The TCR originated in a man aged 55 to 69 with acute or convalescent COVID-19.

CDR3 sequence: CASSEPGGNQPQHF. The CDR3 DNA reads TGTGCCAGCAGTGAACCAGGGGGCAATCAGCCCCAGCATTTT. The chain carries TRBV6-1 and TRBJ1-5; possible D gene TRBD1, 6 bases. Germline CDR1 and CDR2: MNHNS and SASEGT. The CDR3 totals 14 residues. V lost 2 bases, J lost 2 bases, and 7 bases lay in between.